Included here is one T cell receptor beta chain sequence, with context. Its antigen remains unknown. These data belong to a study of cytomegalovirus exposure and HLA in healthy donors. Study conclusions and caveats: Despite most TCR sequences being rare, some public TCRs occurred in many donors. A few chains linked to CMV were shown in vitro to be specific for CMV antigens. The tendency of first-cohort TCR clusters to co-occur in the 110 or so validation repertoires emerged from a later analysis.

Here immunoSEQ multiplex PCR was the method, and the copy in TCRdb shows in-frame clones only, minus some. The top ten hold 3% to 4% of the sample, which has tens of thousands of clones, around nine tenths seen once. The germline CDR1 and CDR2 sequences are SNHLY and FYNNEI. CDR3 length: 15 residues. V shed 6 bases and J 2 bases; nucleotides not matched to a gene: 3. The sequencing sample was made of PBMCs. The chain recombines TRBV2 with TRBJ2-4, with TRBD2 identical over 11 bases. The clonotype comes from a woman aged 18-30 years in good health and CMV-seropositive. Here the CDR3 reads CASSIAGGTKNIQYF. CDR3 sequence (DNA): TGTGCCAGCAGCATAGCGGGAGGGACCAAAAACATTCAGTACTTC.